This TCR beta chain appears in the sequencing data of a study of CD8 T cells in ankylosing spondylitis. Whole-study findings and limits: A subset of motif variants has previously been described in the synovial fluid and blood of reactive arthritis. The authors reported significant enrichment of disease-linked clones in matched ankylosing spondylitis synovial fluid. Characteristic of ankylosing spondylitis blood, it appeared, was a TCR beta motif comprising several highly homologous variants.

Germline V gene sequence: CDR1 SGHTA, CDR2 FQGTGA. With V trimmed by 4 bases and J by 2 bases, 7 bases remained unmatched. This CDR3 has 17 residues. About this clonotype itself: Its antigen is undetermined.

Preparation of TCR beta libraries was done by quantitative 5'-RACE with molecular barcodes. TCRdb re-derived calls from the 5' RACE reads in MiXCR, one entry per CDR3 protein. The sample carries about 190,000 distinct CDR3 sequences, 13% recorded once. The sample taken for sequencing was blood, either unsorted or a sorted T cell fraction (not recorded which). The clonotype comes from a female donor with ankylosing spondylitis or in good health (not recorded which). V gene TRBV7-3 combines with J gene TRBJ2-3; 12 bases map to TRBD2. This chain's CDR3 is CASSSRLAGAPTDTQYF. Written as DNA, the CDR3 is TGTGCCAGCAGCTCCCGACTAGCGGGAGCCCCCACAGATACGCAGTATTTT.